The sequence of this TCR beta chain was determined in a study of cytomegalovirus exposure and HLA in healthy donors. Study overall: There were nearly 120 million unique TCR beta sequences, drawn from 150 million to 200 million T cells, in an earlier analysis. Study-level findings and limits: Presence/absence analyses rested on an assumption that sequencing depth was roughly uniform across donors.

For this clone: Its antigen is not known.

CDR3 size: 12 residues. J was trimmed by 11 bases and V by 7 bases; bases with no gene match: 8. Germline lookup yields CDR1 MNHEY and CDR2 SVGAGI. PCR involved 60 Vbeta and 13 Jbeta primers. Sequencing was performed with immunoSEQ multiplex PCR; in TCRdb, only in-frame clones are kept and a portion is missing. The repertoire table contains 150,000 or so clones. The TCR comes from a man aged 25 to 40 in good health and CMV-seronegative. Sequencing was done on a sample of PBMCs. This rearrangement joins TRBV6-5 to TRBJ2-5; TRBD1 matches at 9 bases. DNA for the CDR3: TGTGCCAGCAAATTGTGGACAGGGGAGCAGTACTTC. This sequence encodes CASKLWTGEQYF.